Below are 8 T cell receptor beta chains sequenced from a single sample in a study of cytomegalovirus exposure and HLA in healthy donors. 60 Vbeta and 13 Jbeta primers were used in PCR. TCRdb's copy holds only in-frame clones and misses some; the assay was immunoSEQ multiplex PCR. Of some 200,000 clones listed, around 80% are singletons. Sequencing used PBMCs. Receptors originate from a woman in her 30s in good health and CMV-seropositive.

Only a few counts were recorded for this clone. The chain employs TRBV11-2 and TRBJ1-1; D uncertain. The V gene lost 6 bases and the J gene lost 4 bases, with 15 bases spanning the gap. The CDR3 covers 14 residues. Germline values: CDR1 SGHAT, CDR2 FQNNGV. The CDR3 sequence is CASRISDGSTEAFF. The CDR3 bases are TGTGCCAGCAGAATTTCCGACGGGAGCACTGAAGCTTTCTTT.

The chain has TRBV28 and TRBJ2-5; the D gene is possibly TRBD1 (6 bases). The V gene lost 7 bases and the J gene lost 6 bases, with 18 bases spanning the gap. CDR1 is MDHEN, CDR2 SYDVKM, per germline. The CDR3 is 14 amino acids. CDR3 residues: CASKSMGALKTQYF. The CDR3 DNA is TGTGCCAGCAAATCGATGGGGGCGTTAAAGACCCAGTACTTC.

The V call is TRBV4-3, the J call TRBJ2-2; D is ambiguous. This CDR3 region has 16 residues. Germline CDR1 LGHNA, CDR2 YSLEER. V was shortened by 1 base and J by 3 bases, with 12 bases between the two germline ends. The CDR3 loop reads CASSQVSDFYTGELFF. CDR3 DNA: TGCGCCAGCAGCCAAGTTTCAGATTTTTACACCGGGGAGCTGTTTTTT.

The V call is TRBV28, the J call TRBJ1-2; tentative D call: TRBD1 (5 bases). In germline, CDR1 is MDHEN, CDR2 SYDVKM. This CDR3 contains 13 residues. Trimming removed 2 bases at V and 8 bases at J, with 12 bases between. CDR3 in DNA: TGTGCCAGCAGTTTAGCACAGGCGGGGGGCTACACCTTC. It specifies CASSLAQAGGYTF.

Concerning this clone itself: This CDR3 is also generated by other DNA sequences in the sample. The CDR3 loop reads CASSSTGTGYYEQYF. Here the CDR3 DNA reads TGTGCCAGCAGTTCGACCGGGACAGGGTACTACGAGCAGTACTTC. This chain uses TRBV6-5 with TRBJ2-5; 9 nucleotides align to TRBD1. The last part of the DNA fits TRBJ2-7 better; the J call may be wrong. Germline CDR1 reads MNHEY; CDR2 reads SVGAGI. This CDR3 has 15 amino acids.

The V gene is TRBV2, the J gene TRBJ1-1; 7 bases map to TRBD1. V was clipped by 6 bases and J by 5 bases; unmatched bases: 9. Germline loops: CDR1 SNHLY, CDR2 FYNNEI. There are 14 residues in the CDR3. CDR3 residues: CASRPRQGETEAFF. As DNA, the CDR3 is TGTGCCAGCAGGCCAAGACAGGGAGAAACTGAAGCTTTCTTT. The variable domain in full, with the rest retrieved from reference TRBV2 and TRBJ1-1, is EPEVTQTPSHQVTQMGQEVILRCVPISNHLYFYWYRQILGQKVEFLVSFYNNEISEKSEIFDDQFSVERPDGSNFTLKIRSTKLEDSAMYFCASRPRQGETEAFFGQGTRLTVV.

The rearrangement joins TRBV6-5 to TRBJ2-7; 10 bases map to TRBD2. With V trimmed by 2 bases and J by 1 base, 2 bases remained unmatched. CDR1 is MNHEY, CDR2 SVGAGI, per germline. This CDR3 is built from 15 residues. The CDR3 DNA reads as TGTGCCAGCAGTTACGCTAGCGGGGGATCCTACGAGCAGTACTTC. Amino acids: CASSYASGGSYEQYF.

The J gene is TRBJ1-1, the V gene TRBV27; 7 bases match TRBD1. The CDR3 is 14 amino acids. Germline V gene sequence: CDR1 MNHEY, CDR2 SMNVEV (reference sequence). The V and J ends lost 3 bases and 9 bases, in that order; junction bases with no gene match: 10. CDR3 amino acids: CASSFEGGARKAFF. The CDR3 DNA is TGTGCCAGCAGTTTCGAAGGGGGCGCGAGGAAAGCTTTCTTT.